Listed here are 13 T cell receptor beta chains from one sample, sequenced in a study of T cell responses to AZD1222 COVID-19 vaccine. TCRdb's copy holds only in-frame clones and misses some; the assay was immunoSEQ multiplex PCR. The sample consists of around 120,000 clones, roughly nine tenths of them appearing once. The sequencing used peripheral blood, collected on day 0 of AZD1222 vaccination. All receptors derive from an adult in good health.

The CDR3 region is CSVRVEGTSYEQYF. DNA for the CDR3: TGCAGCGTGAGGGTTGAGGGGACGTCCTACGAGCAGTACTTC. V is TRBV29-1 and J is TRBJ2-7; possibly TRBD1 or TRBD2 for D (5 bases each). Germline lookup yields CDR1 SQVTM and CDR2 ANQGSEA. The CDR3 spans 14 residues. Deletions cut 6 bases from V and 1 base from J, with 16 bases between.

This clone was detected once. The J gene is TRBJ2-1, the V gene TRBV7-9, with 10 bases aligning to TRBD1. Unmatched junction bases numbered 6, after V lost 3 bases and J lost 4 bases. This CDR3 has 16 amino acids. Germline lookup yields CDR1 SEHNR and CDR2 FQNEAQ (reference sequence). The CDR3 DNA reads TGTGCCAGCAGCTTCCGAGACAGGGGGCCTTACAATGAGCAGTTCTTC. It yields the protein CASSFRDRGPYNEQFF.

J is TRBJ1-5 and V is TRBV6-1; no firm D call. Trimming shortened V by 2 bases and J by 5 bases, and 13 bases separated the two germline ends. The CDR3 has 15 residues. The germline V gene has CDR1 MNHNS and CDR2 SASEGT. The chain's CDR3 is CASSEQRVGYQPQHF. In DNA, the CDR3 is TGTGCCAGCAGTGAACAAAGGGTGGGGTATCAGCCCCAGCATTTT.

V is TRBV18 and J is TRBJ2-5, with TRBD2 as a possible D gene (5 bases). In germline, CDR1 is KGHSH, CDR2 LQKENI. The CDR3 loop spans 15 amino acids. The V end was cut by 3 bases, the J end by 3 bases, with 14 bases between. The CDR3 loop reads CASSPRTGSKETQYF. DNA of the CDR3: TGTGCCAGCTCACCGCGAACGGGGTCAAAAGAGACCCAGTACTTC.

The chain has TRBV5-1 and TRBJ1-3, with a tentative D call TRBD1 (6 bases). CDR3 length: 16 amino acids. Looked up from germline, CDR1 is SGHRS and CDR2 is YFSETQ. V lost 4 bases and J 7 bases, leaving 21 bases between the germline ends. DNA of the CDR3: TGCGCCAGCAGCCCTGAACCAAACAGGGTTTCGAACACCATATATTTT. This encodes CASSPEPNRVSNTIYF.

This clone has just one count. This sample also contains other DNA sequences that code for the same CDR3. V usage is TRBV5-1 and J usage is TRBJ1-1; tentative D call: TRBD1 (5 bases). The germline CDR1 and CDR2 sequences are SGHRS and YFSETQ. The CDR3 totals 13 residues. V shed 2 bases and J shed 1 base, with 6 bases lying between them. CDR3 nucleotides: TGCGCCAGCAGCTTAACAGGGAACACTGAAGCTTTCTTT. Protein product: CASSLTGNTEAFF.

CDR3 nucleotides: TGTGCCAGCAGCAGTGACAGGGGGCGAATTGAAGCTTTCTTT. Translated: CASSSDRGRIEAFF. The rearrangement links TRBV7-9 to TRBJ1-1, with 10 nucleotides matching TRBD1. CDR1 and CDR2 from the germline V gene are SEHNR and FQNEAQ (reference sequence). The CDR3 runs to 14 residues. Unmatched junction bases numbered 7, after V lost 5 bases and J lost 7 bases. The variable domain in full, with the rest retrieved from reference TRBV7-9 and TRBJ1-1, is DTGVSQNPRHKITKRGQNVTFRCDPISEHNRLYWYRQTLGQGPEFLTYFQNEAQLEKSRLLSDRFSAERPKGSFSTLEIQRTEQGDSAMYLCASSSDRGRIEAFFGQGTRLTVV.

V gene TRBV6-5 combines with J gene TRBJ2-3, with D possibly TRBD1 on 6 matching bases. Trimming took off 5 bases at V and 2 bases at J, with 14 bases between the two ends. The CDR3 is 15 amino acids. In germline, CDR1 is MNHEY, CDR2 SVGAGI. The CDR3: CASSPLGALTDTQYF. In DNA, the CDR3 is TGTGCCAGCAGTCCCCTGGGGGCTCTCACAGATACGCAGTATTTT.

The V gene is TRBV18, the J gene TRBJ2-3; no definite D call. V lost 1 base to trimming and J lost 2 bases, with 4 bases between them. Germline V gene sequence: CDR1 KGHSH, CDR2 LQKENI. The CDR3 covers 13 residues. For the CDR3, the DNA is TGTGCCAGCTCACCACTCGTCACAGATACGCAGTATTTT. Amino acids: CASSPLVTDTQYF.

This chain uses TRBV28 with TRBJ1-4; 7 bases map to TRBD1. The germline gives CDR1 MDHEN, CDR2 SYDVKM. With 8 bases clipped from V and 4 bases from J, the junction kept 16 bases outside the gene matches. CDR3 size: 17 residues. The CDR3 DNA sequence: TGTGCCAGCCGGGACAGAGTAGGATTAGGGAATAATGAAAAACTGTTTTTT. It is translated as CASRDRVGLGNNEKLFF.

This clone has just one count. The V gene is TRBV28, the J gene TRBJ1-5, with TRBD1 matching 8 bases. The CDR3 spans 17 residues. V shed 6 bases and J 5 bases; nucleotides not matched to a gene: 15. CDR1 and CDR2 from the germline V gene are MDHEN and SYDVKM. The CDR3, as DNA: TGTGCCAGCAGGGGGGGACAGTTGACAGGGGACTATCAGCCCCAGCATTTT. Its translation: CASRGGQLTGDYQPQHF.

V is TRBV7-9 and J is TRBJ1-5; D remains ambiguous. This CDR3 is built from 13 residues. V was trimmed by 3 bases and J by 7 bases, leaving 10 bases between them. Germline V CDR1 and CDR2: SEHNR, FQNEAQ (reference sequence). The CDR3 spells CASSLSGDQPQHF. The CDR3, as DNA: TGTGCCAGCAGCTTGTCAGGCGACCAGCCCCAGCATTTT.

This chain uses TRBV2 with TRBJ1-4; D unresolved. CDR3 length: 11 residues. Germline V gene sequence: CDR1 SNHLY, CDR2 FYNNEI. Trimming shortened V by 5 bases and J by 6 bases, and 4 bases separated the two germline ends. The CDR3 DNA is TGTGCCAGCAGTTACCATGAAAAACTGTTTTTT. It yields the protein CASSYHEKLFF. Full variable domain (rest looked up from reference TRBV2 and TRBJ1-4): EPEVTQTPSHQVTQMGQEVILRCVPISNHLYFYWYRQILGQKVEFLVSFYNNEISEKSEIFDDQFSVERPDGSNFTLKIRSTKLEDSAMYFCASSYHEKLFFGSGTQLSVL.